The 20 T cell receptor beta chains given below trace back to one sample, sequenced in a study of shared clonotypes between healthy human individuals. The assay was immunoSEQ multiplex PCR, and TCRdb's table has in-frame clones only and misses some. The sample has roughly 700,000 clones, under 80% seen once. Sequencing input: memory CD4+ T cells sorted from blood. Subset reported: CD45RA-negative fraction. Receptors were obtained from a woman aged 30 to 39 in good health.

The chain recombines TRBV6-1 with TRBJ1-2; D is perhaps TRBD1 (5 bases). Germline V gene data show CDR1 as MNHNS and CDR2 as SASEGT. The CDR3 spans 13 residues. Trimming removed 4 bases from V and 4 bases from J, with 10 bases in between. CDR3 amino acids: CASSVEDTYGYTF. The DNA of the CDR3 is TGTGCCAGCAGTGTAGAGGACACCTATGGCTACACCTTC.

This chain uses TRBV19 with TRBJ2-1; D unresolved. Germline V CDR1 and CDR2: LNHDA, SQIVND (reference sequence). The CDR3 extends over 13 amino acids. V shed 4 bases and J shed 4 bases, with 8 bases lying between them. The CDR3 DNA follows: TGTGCCAGTAGTAACCAAATATACAATGAGCAGTTCTTC. It is translated as CASSNQIYNEQFF.

The genes are TRBV5-1 and TRBJ2-2; tentative D call: TRBD2 (6 bases). Looked up from germline, CDR1 is SGHRS and CDR2 is YFSETQ. The CDR3 length is 14 residues. V lost 3 bases, J lost 5 bases, and 11 bases lay in between. DNA of the CDR3: TGCGCCAGCAGCTCGCCCGGGGGTACCGGGGAGCTGTTTTTT. This translates into CASSSPGGTGELFF.

This clone was counted once. The chain uses TRBV6-5 and TRBJ2-3, with a possible D match to TRBD2 (6 bases). The CDR3 extends over 13 amino acids. The germline V gene has CDR1 MNHEY and CDR2 SVGAGI. Trimming took off 5 bases at V and 7 bases at J, with 13 bases between the two ends. As DNA, the CDR3 is TGTGCCAGCAGTGGAGGGCCGGTGAATACGCAGTATTTT. This sequence encodes CASSGGPVNTQYF.

Notes on this clone: Just one base apart from a much larger clone, this may be a read error. The sample holds other DNA sequences that translate to the same CDR3. V and J are TRBV5-1 and TRBJ2-1, with TRBD2 matching over 8 bases. Germline-derived CDR1 and CDR2 are SGHRS and YFSETQ. This CDR3 contains 15 residues. V gave up 2 bases and J gave up 3 bases; unmatched junction bases: 4. The DNA for the CDR3 is TGCGCCAGCAGCTTATCCAGCGGGAGCTACAATGAGCAGTTCTTC. It yields the protein CASSLSSGSYNEQFF.

Notes on this clone: A much bigger clone sits one base away, suggesting this may be a read error. Other nucleotide sequences in the sample specify the same CDR3. CDR3 nucleotide sequence: TGTGCCAGCAGCTTGGGGGAGAACACTGAAGCTTTCTTT. It encodes CASSLGENTEAFF. V and J are TRBV11-1 and TRBJ1-1, with D perhaps matching TRBD1 (5 bases). This CDR3 region has 13 residues. The germline V and J ends were trimmed by 3 bases and 1 base, with 6 bases remaining between them. Germline assignment: CDR1 SGHAT and CDR2 FQDESV (reference sequence).

The chain employs TRBV7-9 and TRBJ1-3; D remains unclear. V was cut by 5 bases and J by 0 bases, with 8 bases left in between. CDR1 is SEHNR and CDR2 is FQNEAQ in the germline V gene (reference sequence). This CDR3 comprises 14 residues. CDR3 region: CASSPPGSGNTIYF. The DNA for the CDR3 is TGTGCCAGCAGCCCACCTGGCTCTGGAAACACCATATATTTT.

The chain recombines TRBV2 with TRBJ1-3; D not resolved. V was cut by 1 base and J by 0 bases, with 10 bases left in between. This CDR3 has 16 amino acids. Germline V gene lookup returns CDR1 SNHLY and CDR2 FYNNEI. In DNA, the CDR3 is TGTGCCAGCAGTGAAGGTTCTCCGAGCTCTGGAAACACCATATATTTT. Amino acids: CASSEGSPSSGNTIYF.

The V and J genes are TRBV25-1 and TRBJ1-1; TRBD1 aligns across 7 bases. The V gene's germline CDR1 is MGHDK and CDR2 SYGVNS. J gave up 1 base and V 3 bases, and 8 bases lay outside the gene matches. The CDR3 spans 16 residues. The CDR3 DNA reads as TGTGCCAGCAGTGATGTGGGAGGACAGGCGAACACTGAAGCTTTCTTT. Protein sequence: CASSDVGGQANTEAFF.

The V call is TRBV29-1, the J call TRBJ2-4, with D uncertain. CDR1 and CDR2 (germline): SQVTM, ANQGSEA. The CDR3 extends over 12 amino acids. The germline V and J ends were trimmed by 4 bases and 3 bases, with 7 bases remaining between them. The DNA for the CDR3 is TGCAGCGTTGCTGGGGACAAAAACATTCAGTACTTC. Translation: CSVAGDKNIQYF.

The chain uses TRBV7-6 and TRBJ2-7, with TRBD2 as a possible D gene (6 bases). The CDR3 consists of 16 residues. Germline assignment: CDR1 SGHVS and CDR2 FNYEAQ. V lost 6 bases and J 0 bases, leaving 18 bases between the germline ends. The chain's CDR3 is CASSSLAHGASYEQYF. CDR3 DNA sequence: TGTGCCAGCAGTTCGCTAGCGCATGGAGCCTCCTACGAGCAGTACTTC.

The chain recombines TRBV2 with TRBJ2-7; D unclear. This CDR3 comprises 15 residues. The germline CDR1 and CDR2 sequences are SNHLY and FYNNEI. V lost 1 base to trimming and J lost 4 bases, with 14 bases between them. This chain's CDR3 is CASSEGGKKYYEQYF. As DNA, the CDR3 is TGTGCCAGCAGTGAAGGTGGAAAAAAGTATTACGAGCAGTACTTC.

The chain links TRBV29-1 to TRBJ2-7; tentative D call: TRBD2 (5 bases). From germline, CDR1 is SQVTM and CDR2 ANQGSEA. Trimming left V 0 bases short and J 5 bases short, with 11 bases between. The CDR3 extends over 13 amino acids. CDR3 nucleotides: TGCAGCGTTGAAGATCTTTCGGGAAACGAGCAGTACTTC. Translating gives CSVEDLSGNEQYF.

The chain combines TRBV2 with TRBJ2-3, with 8 bases matching TRBD2. CDR3 length: 15 residues. The V gene's germline CDR1 is SNHLY and CDR2 FYNNEI. V lost 6 bases, J lost 2 bases, and 7 bases stayed unmatched. The CDR3 DNA is TGTGCCAGCAGGTTACTAGCGGCCCACACAGATACGCAGTATTTT. Its protein product is CASRLLAAHTDTQYF. The complete variable domain, with remaining parts taken from reference TRBV2 and TRBJ2-3, reads EPEVTQTPSHQVTQMGQEVILRCVPISNHLYFYWYRQILGQKVEFLVSFYNNEISEKSEIFDDQFSVERPDGSNFTLKIRSTKLEDSAMYFCASRLLAAHTDTQYFGPGTRLTVL.

The V call is TRBV5-4, the J call TRBJ2-1; TRBD2 agrees at 12 bases. V was clipped by 8 bases and J by 8 bases; unmatched bases: 11. From germline, CDR1 is SGHNT and CDR2 YYREEE (reference sequence). The CDR3 runs to 15 residues. CDR3 DNA: TGTGCCAGAGTACCCCGACTAGCGGGAGCCGATGAGCAGTTCTTC. This translates into CARVPRLAGADEQFF.

This clone was counted a few times. The rearrangement links TRBV5-4 to TRBJ1-1, with TRBD1 matching over 7 bases. CDR3 length: 14 amino acids. V shed 2 bases, J shed 3 bases, and the junction held 4 bases outside the gene matches. The germline gives CDR1 SGHNT, CDR2 YYREEE (reference sequence). The CDR3 DNA reads TGTGCCAGCAGCTTACAGGGGAGTCACACTGAAGCTTTCTTT. This translates into CASSLQGSHTEAFF.

The rearrangement uses TRBV30 and TRBJ1-2; the match to TRBD1 covers 7 bases. The CDR3 length is 14 residues. V lost 8 bases and J lost 0; bases outside the gene matches: 9. CDR1 and CDR2 from the germline V gene are GTSNPN and SVGIG (reference sequence). CDR3 DNA: TGTGCCGGGGTCTCGGGACAGACTAACTATGGCTACACCTTC. This gives the protein CAGVSGQTNYGYTF.

The rearrangement joins TRBV5-1 to TRBJ2-3; D is perhaps TRBD1 or TRBD2 (6 bases each). V lost 5 bases and J 1 base, leaving 11 bases between the germline ends. The CDR3 runs to 14 residues. Per the germline V gene, CDR1 is SGHRS and CDR2 is YFSETQ. CDR3 protein: CASRRGTGTDTQYF. The CDR3 bases are TGCGCCAGCAGGAGGGGGACTGGCACAGATACGCAGTATTTT.

This chain joins TRBV19 and TRBJ1-5; the match to TRBD1 covers 7 bases. The CDR3 contains 15 residues. The germline CDR1 and CDR2 sequences are LNHDA and SQIVND (reference sequence). V lost 6 bases, J lost 1 base, and 6 bases stayed unmatched. The CDR3 spells CASRSDRASNQPQHF. DNA for the CDR3: TGTGCCAGTAGAAGTGACAGGGCCAGCAATCAGCCCCAGCATTTT.

The J gene is TRBJ2-1, the V gene TRBV29-1; D not resolved. Trimming removed 3 bases from V and 1 base from J, with 13 bases in between. Germline CDR1 is SQVTM and CDR2 is ANQGSEA. The CDR3 spans 15 residues. As DNA, the CDR3 is TGCAGCGTTGATCCTCCGGGCAGATCCTACAATGAGCAGTTCTTC. Translated: CSVDPPGRSYNEQFF.